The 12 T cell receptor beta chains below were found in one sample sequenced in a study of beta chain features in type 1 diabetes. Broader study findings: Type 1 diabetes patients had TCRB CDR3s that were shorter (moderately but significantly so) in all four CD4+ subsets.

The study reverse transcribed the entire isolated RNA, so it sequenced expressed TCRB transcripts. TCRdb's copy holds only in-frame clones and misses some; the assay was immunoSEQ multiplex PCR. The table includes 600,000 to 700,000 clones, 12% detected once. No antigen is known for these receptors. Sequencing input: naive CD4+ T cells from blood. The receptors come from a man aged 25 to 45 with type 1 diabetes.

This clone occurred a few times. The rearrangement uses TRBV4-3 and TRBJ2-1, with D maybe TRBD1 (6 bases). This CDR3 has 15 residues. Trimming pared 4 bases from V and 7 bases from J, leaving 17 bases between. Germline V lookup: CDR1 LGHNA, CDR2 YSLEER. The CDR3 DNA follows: TGCGCCAGCAGCCGACAAACAGGGTACGGAAATGAGCAGTTCTTC. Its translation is CASSRQTGYGNEQFF.

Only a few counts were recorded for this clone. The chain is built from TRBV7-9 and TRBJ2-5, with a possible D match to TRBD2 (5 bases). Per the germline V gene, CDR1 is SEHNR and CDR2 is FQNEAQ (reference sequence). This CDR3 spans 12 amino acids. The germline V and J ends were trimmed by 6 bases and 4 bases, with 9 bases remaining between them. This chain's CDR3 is CASREGGETQYF. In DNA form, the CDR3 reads TGTGCCAGCAGGGAAGGAGGAGAGACCCAGTACTTC. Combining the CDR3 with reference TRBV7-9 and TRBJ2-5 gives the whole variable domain DTGVSQNPRHKITKRGQNVTFRCDPISEHNRLYWYRQTLGQGPEFLTYFQNEAQLEKSRLLSDRFSAERPKGSFSTLEIQRTEQGDSAMYLCASREGGETQYFGPGTRLLVL.

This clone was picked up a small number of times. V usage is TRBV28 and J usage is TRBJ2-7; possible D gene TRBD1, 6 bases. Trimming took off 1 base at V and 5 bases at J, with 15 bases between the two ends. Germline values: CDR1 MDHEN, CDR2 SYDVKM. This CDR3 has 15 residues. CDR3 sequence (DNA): TGTGCCAGCAGTTTATTTGGGGGCAAGCGGCACGAGCAGTACTTC. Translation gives CASSLFGGKRHEQYF.

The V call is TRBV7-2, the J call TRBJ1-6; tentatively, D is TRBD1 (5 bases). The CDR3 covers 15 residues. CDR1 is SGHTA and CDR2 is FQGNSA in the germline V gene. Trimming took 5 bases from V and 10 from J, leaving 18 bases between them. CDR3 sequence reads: CASSTTRVEGSPLHF. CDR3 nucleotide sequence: TGTGCCAGCAGCACCACCAGGGTTGAGGGCTCACCCCTCCACTTT.

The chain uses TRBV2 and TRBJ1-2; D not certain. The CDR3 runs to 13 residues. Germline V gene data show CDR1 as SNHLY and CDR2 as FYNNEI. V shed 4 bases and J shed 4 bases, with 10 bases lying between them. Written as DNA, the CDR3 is TGTGCCAGCAGTGTAACCGCGATCTATGGCTACACCTTC. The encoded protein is CASSVTAIYGYTF.

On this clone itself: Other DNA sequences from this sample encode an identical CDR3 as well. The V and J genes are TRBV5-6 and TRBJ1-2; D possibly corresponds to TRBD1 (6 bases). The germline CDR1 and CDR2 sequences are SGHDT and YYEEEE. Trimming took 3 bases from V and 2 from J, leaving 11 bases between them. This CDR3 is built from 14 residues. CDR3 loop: CASSSTDRNYGYTF. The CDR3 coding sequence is TGTGCCAGCAGCTCGACGGACAGAAACTATGGCTACACCTTC.

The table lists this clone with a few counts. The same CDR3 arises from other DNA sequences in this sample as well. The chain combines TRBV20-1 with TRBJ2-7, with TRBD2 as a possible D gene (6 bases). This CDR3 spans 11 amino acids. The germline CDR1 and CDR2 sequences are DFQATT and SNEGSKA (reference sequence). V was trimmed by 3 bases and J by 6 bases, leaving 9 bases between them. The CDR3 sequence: CSASQGGEQYF. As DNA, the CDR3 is TGCAGTGCTAGTCAGGGAGGCGAGCAGTACTTC.

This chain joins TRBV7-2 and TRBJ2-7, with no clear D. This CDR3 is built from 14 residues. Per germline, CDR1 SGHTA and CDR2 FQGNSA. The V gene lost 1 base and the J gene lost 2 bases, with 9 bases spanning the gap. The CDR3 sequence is CASSLVTETYEQYF. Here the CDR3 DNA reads TGTGCCAGCAGCTTAGTTACTGAGACCTACGAGCAGTACTTC. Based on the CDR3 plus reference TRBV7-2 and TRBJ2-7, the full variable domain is GAGVSQSPSNKVTEKGKDVELRCDPISGHTALYWYRQSLGQGLEFLIYFQGNSAPDKSGLPSDRFSAERTGGSVSTLTIQRTQQEDSAVYLCASSLVTETYEQYFGPGTRLTVT.

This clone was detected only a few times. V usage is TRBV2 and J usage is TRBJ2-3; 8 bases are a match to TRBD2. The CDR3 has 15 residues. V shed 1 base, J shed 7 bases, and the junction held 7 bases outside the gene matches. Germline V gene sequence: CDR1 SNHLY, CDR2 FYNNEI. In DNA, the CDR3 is TGTGCCAGCAGTGAAGGGCGGGGGGCAGGAAATACGCAGTATTTT. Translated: CASSEGRGAGNTQYF. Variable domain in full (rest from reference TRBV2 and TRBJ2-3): EPEVTQTPSHQVTQMGQEVILRCVPISNHLYFYWYRQILGQKVEFLVSFYNNEISEKSEIFDDQFSVERPDGSNFTLKIRSTKLEDSAMYFCASSEGRGAGNTQYFGPGTRLTVL.

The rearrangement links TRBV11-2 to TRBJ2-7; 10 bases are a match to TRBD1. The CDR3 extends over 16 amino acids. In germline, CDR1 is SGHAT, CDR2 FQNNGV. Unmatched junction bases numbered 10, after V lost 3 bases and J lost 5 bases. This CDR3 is CASSFLPGTGVDEQYF. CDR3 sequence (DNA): TGTGCCAGCAGCTTCTTACCCGGGACAGGGGTTGACGAGCAGTACTTC.

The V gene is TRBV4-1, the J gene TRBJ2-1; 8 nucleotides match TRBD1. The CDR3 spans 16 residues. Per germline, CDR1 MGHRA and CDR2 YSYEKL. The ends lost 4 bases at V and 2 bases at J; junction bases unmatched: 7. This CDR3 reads CASSPPGQVAYNEQFF. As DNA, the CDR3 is TGCGCCAGCAGCCCCCCGGGACAGGTCGCCTACAATGAGCAGTTCTTC.

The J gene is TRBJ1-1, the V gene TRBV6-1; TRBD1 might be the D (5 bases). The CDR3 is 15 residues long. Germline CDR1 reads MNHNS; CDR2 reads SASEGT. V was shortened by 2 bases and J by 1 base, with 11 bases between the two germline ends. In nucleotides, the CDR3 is TGTGCCAGCAGTGAACAGGGTGGTGCGAACACTGAAGCTTTCTTT. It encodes CASSEQGGANTEAFF.